The rows below give T cell receptor beta chains drawn from one sample of a study of blood T cell repertoires in COVID-19. Assay used: immunoSEQ multiplex PCR; TCRdb lists only in-frame clones, some missing. The table records 150,000 to 180,000 clones, roughly 88% of them present only once. Sequenced material: peripheral blood. All receptors come from a man in his sixties with COVID-19, enrolled during active disease. CDR3s include the opening cysteine and the closing phenylalanine or tryptophan. Each record gives: CDR3 protein, CDR3 DNA, J gene, D gene, CDR3 length, clone size, V gene. A D gene is named only where the DNA matches it firmly. The size field is filled for only some rows; it gives once, few, many or a size class.

cdr3_aa: CASSPPVGETQYF
cdr3_nt: TGTGCCAGCAGTCCCCCGGTTGGAGAGACCCAGTACTTC
j_call: TRBJ2-5
d_call: .
cdr3_length: 13
clone_size: .
v_call: TRBV28

cdr3_aa: CASSKAQNPNEKLFF
cdr3_nt: TGTGCCAGCAGCAAAGCACAGAACCCCAATGAAAAACTGTTTTTT
j_call: TRBJ1-4
d_call: .
cdr3_length: 15
clone_size: .
v_call: TRBV21-1

cdr3_aa: CASSSYNNEQFF
cdr3_nt: TGTGCCAGCAGCTCGTACAACAATGAGCAGTTCTTC
j_call: TRBJ2-1
d_call: .
cdr3_length: 12
clone_size: .
v_call: TRBV7-3

cdr3_aa: CASSLQGGGNTGELFF
cdr3_nt: TGTGCCAGCAGCTTACAGGGCGGCGGAAACACCGGGGAGCTGTTTTTT
j_call: TRBJ2-2
d_call: .
cdr3_length: 16
clone_size: .
v_call: TRBV7-2

cdr3_aa: CASSRDSNTGELFF
cdr3_nt: TGTGCCAGCTCACGAGACAGTAACACCGGGGAGCTGTTTTTT
j_call: TRBJ2-2
d_call: .
cdr3_length: 14
clone_size: .
v_call: TRBV18

cdr3_aa: CASSQLTPGTEAFF
cdr3_nt: TGTGCCAGCAGCCAACTCACTCCGGGCACTGAAGCTTTCTTT
j_call: TRBJ1-1
d_call: .
cdr3_length: 14
clone_size: .
v_call: TRBV14

cdr3_aa: CASSEVGGNQPQHF
cdr3_nt: TGTGCCAGCAGTGAAGTCGGGGGCAATCAGCCCCAGCATTTT
j_call: TRBJ1-5
d_call: .
cdr3_length: 14
clone_size: .
v_call: TRBV25-1

cdr3_aa: CASSLGGGGTEAFF
cdr3_nt: TGTGCCAGCAGCTTGGGGGGAGGAGGGACTGAAGCTTTCTTT
j_call: TRBJ1-1
d_call: .
cdr3_length: 14
clone_size: once
v_call: TRBV7-9

cdr3_aa: CASKNGQPNTEAFF
cdr3_nt: TGTGCCAGCAAAAACGGACAGCCGAACACTGAAGCTTTCTTT
j_call: TRBJ1-1
d_call: .
cdr3_length: 14
clone_size: .
v_call: TRBV3-1/TRBV3-2

cdr3_aa: CASSLLSPSSGFSYEQYF
cdr3_nt: TGTGCCAGCAGCTTACTCTCACCCAGCAGCGGGTTCTCCTACGAGCAGTACTTC
j_call: TRBJ2-7
d_call: .
cdr3_length: 18
clone_size: .
v_call: TRBV11-2

cdr3_aa: CASSIGQGAFGYTF
cdr3_nt: TGTGCCAGTAGTATCGGACAGGGGGCGTTTGGCTACACCTTC
j_call: TRBJ1-2
d_call: TRBD1
cdr3_length: 14
clone_size: .
v_call: TRBV19

cdr3_aa: CASTLSPSRAFF
cdr3_nt: TGTGCCAGCACCTTAAGCCCGTCCCGGGCTTTCTTT
j_call: TRBJ1-1
d_call: .
cdr3_length: 12
clone_size: .
v_call: TRBV7-2

cdr3_aa: CAFRPGLSNNEQFF
cdr3_nt: TGTGCCTTTCGCCCGGGACTGAGCAACAATGAGCAGTTCTTC
j_call: TRBJ2-1
d_call: .
cdr3_length: 14
clone_size: .
v_call: TRBV30

cdr3_aa: CASSPGKIYGTADNSPLHF
cdr3_nt: TGTGCCAGCAGTCCAGGGAAGATCTATGGGACAGCTGATAATTCACCCCTCCACTTT
j_call: TRBJ1-6
d_call: TRBD1
cdr3_length: 19
clone_size: .
v_call: TRBV27

cdr3_aa: CASSEAGQEANYGYTF
cdr3_nt: TGTGCCAGCAGCGAGGCTGGACAGGAAGCTAACTATGGCTACACCTTC
j_call: TRBJ1-2
d_call: TRBD1
cdr3_length: 16
clone_size: .
v_call: TRBV9

cdr3_aa: CASSPQGAEAFF
cdr3_nt: TGTGCCAGCAGCCCGCAGGGGGCTGAAGCTTTCTTT
j_call: TRBJ1-1
d_call: TRBD1
cdr3_length: 12
clone_size: once
v_call: TRBV11-1

cdr3_aa: CASSARGTGNRNEQFF
cdr3_nt: TGTGCCAGCAGCGCTCGGGGGACAGGGAATAGGAATGAGCAGTTCTTC
j_call: TRBJ2-1
d_call: TRBD1
cdr3_length: 16
clone_size: .
v_call: TRBV7-3

cdr3_aa: CASSLAGRGNTGELFF
cdr3_nt: TGTGCCAGCAGCCTAGCGGGGCGGGGAAACACCGGGGAGCTGTTTTTT
j_call: TRBJ2-2
d_call: TRBD2
cdr3_length: 16
clone_size: .
v_call: TRBV7-3

cdr3_aa: CASSSLDFTREKLFF
cdr3_nt: TGTGCCAGCAGTTCCCTAGACTTTACGAGGGAAAAACTGTTTTTT
j_call: TRBJ1-4
d_call: .
cdr3_length: 15
clone_size: .
v_call: TRBV27

cdr3_aa: CASTSANTGELFF
cdr3_nt: TGTGCCAGCACTAGCGCGAACACCGGGGAGCTGTTTTTT
j_call: TRBJ2-2
d_call: .
cdr3_length: 13
clone_size: .
v_call: TRBV9

cdr3_aa: CASSMRTEDTQYF
cdr3_nt: TGTGCCAGTAGTATGAGGACTGAAGATACGCAGTATTTT
j_call: TRBJ2-3
d_call: .
cdr3_length: 13
clone_size: .
v_call: TRBV19

cdr3_aa: CASKEAGINQPQHF
cdr3_nt: TGTGCCAGCAAAGAGGCCGGAATCAATCAGCCCCAGCATTTT
j_call: TRBJ1-5
d_call: .
cdr3_length: 14
clone_size: .
v_call: TRBV25-1

cdr3_aa: CATSDSLSDRLRGYTF
cdr3_nt: TGTGCCACCAGTGATTCCCTCTCCGACAGGCTTCGTGGCTACACCTTC
j_call: TRBJ1-2
d_call: .
cdr3_length: 16
clone_size: .
v_call: TRBV24-1

cdr3_aa: CASSEPRSGHTEAFF
cdr3_nt: TGTGCCAGCAGTGAGCCTCGATCGGGTCACACTGAAGCTTTCTTT
j_call: TRBJ1-1
d_call: .
cdr3_length: 15
clone_size: .
v_call: TRBV25-1

cdr3_aa: CASRASEVYNEQFF
cdr3_nt: TGCGCCAGCAGGGCGTCCGAGGTATACAATGAGCAGTTCTTC
j_call: TRBJ2-1
d_call: .
cdr3_length: 14
clone_size: .
v_call: TRBV5-1

cdr3_aa: CATSGQFSGNTIYF
cdr3_nt: TGTGCCACCTCGGGACAGTTCTCTGGAAACACCATATATTTT
j_call: TRBJ1-3
d_call: TRBD1
cdr3_length: 14
clone_size: .
v_call: TRBV19

cdr3_aa: CASRQGGNDEQYF
cdr3_nt: TGTGCCAGCAGACAGGGGGGAAACGACGAGCAGTACTTC
j_call: TRBJ2-7
d_call: TRBD1
cdr3_length: 13
clone_size: .
v_call: TRBV28

cdr3_aa: CASSHVLAGVSDTQYF
cdr3_nt: TGTGCCAGCAGCCATGTCCTAGCGGGAGTTTCAGATACGCAGTATTTT
j_call: TRBJ2-3
d_call: TRBD2
cdr3_length: 16
clone_size: .
v_call: TRBV14

cdr3_aa: CASSIAGSPDTQYF
cdr3_nt: TGTGCCAGCAGTATAGCGGGAAGCCCAGATACGCAGTATTTT
j_call: TRBJ2-3
d_call: TRBD2
cdr3_length: 14
clone_size: once
v_call: TRBV6-5

cdr3_aa: CASSEIPSGSTGELFF
cdr3_nt: TGTGCCAGCAGTGAAATACCTAGCGGAAGCACCGGGGAGCTGTTTTTT
j_call: TRBJ2-2
d_call: TRBD2
cdr3_length: 16
clone_size: .
v_call: TRBV2

cdr3_aa: CASTYLHTVGNQPQHF
cdr3_nt: TGTGCCAGTACCTACCTTCATACGGTAGGCAATCAGCCCCAGCATTTT
j_call: TRBJ1-5
d_call: .
cdr3_length: 16
clone_size: once
v_call: TRBV19

cdr3_aa: CASSSRTVNSPLHF
cdr3_nt: TGTGCCAGCAGTTCCCGGACAGTTAATTCACCCCTCCACTTT
j_call: TRBJ1-6
d_call: .
cdr3_length: 14
clone_size: .
v_call: TRBV27